These T cell receptor beta chains were read from a single sample in a study of cytomegalovirus exposure and HLA in healthy donors. Only in-frame clones appear in the TCRdb table, and some are missing; sequencing was by immunoSEQ multiplex PCR. The sample records about 78,000 clones, about 80% being singletons. The sequencing input was PBMCs. These receptors were obtained from a man in his fifties in good health and CMV-seropositive. The CDR3 runs from the conserved cysteine through the conserved F or W. The D gene is left open where the match is weak. The listing skips clone size in some rows; elsewhere it reads once, few, many or a size class.

V gene	J gene	D gene	clone size	CDR3 DNA	CDR3 protein
TRBV6-1	TRBJ1-5	.	.	TGTGCCAGCAGTGACCCCAGTGCAAACGCCCAGCATTTT	CASSDPSANAQHF
TRBV7-7	TRBJ2-7	TRBD1	.	TGTGCTAGCAGCCCAAAAACAGGGGGCAGGTACGAGCAGTACTTC	CASSPKTGGRYEQYF
TRBV29-1	TRBJ2-7	TRBD2	.	TGCAGCGCTGGGACTAGCGGGAGTCTCGAGCAGTACTTC	CSAGTSGSLEQYF
TRBV7-9	TRBJ2-1	.	.	TGTGCCAGCAGCTTAGTACCTTCCAGTTCCTACAATGAGCAGTTCTTC	CASSLVPSSSYNEQFF
TRBV18	TRBJ2-5	.	.	TGTGCCAGCTCACTACAAAAGCGGGTCCAAGAGACCCAGTACTTC	CASSLQKRVQETQYF
TRBV5-4	TRBJ2-3	.	few	TGTGCCAGCAGCTTGGGACTAGACACAGATACGCAGTATTTT	CASSLGLDTDTQYF
TRBV5-1	TRBJ2-5	TRBD2	.	TGCGCCAGCAGCTTTCTAGCGGGGCAACAAGAGACCCAGTACTTC	CASSFLAGQQETQYF
TRBV4-3	TRBJ2-1	TRBD1	.	TGCGCCAGCAGAATGGGACAGGGGGCTGTCAATGAGCAGTTCTTC	CASRMGQGAVNEQFF
TRBV18	TRBJ1-1	TRBD1	.	TGTGCCAGCTCCGGACAGGTCAACACTGAAGCTTTCTTT	CASSGQVNTEAFF
TRBV19	TRBJ1-1	.	.	TGTGCCAGTAGTAAAAGCCTGGCGGTAGCTTTCTTT	CASSKSLAVAFF
TRBV4-3	TRBJ1-4	.	.	TGCGCCAGCAGCCCACACCTAGCAACTAATGAAAAACTGTTTTTT	CASSPHLATNEKLFF
TRBV5-1	TRBJ2-3	.	.	TGCGCCAGCAGGGCAGGGTGGGATACGCAGTATTTT	CASRAGWDTQYF
TRBV2	TRBJ1-3	.	.	TGTGCCAGCGAGGAGACTGGGAACACCATATATTTT	CASEETGNTIYF
TRBV7-8	TRBJ2-7	.	.	TGTGCCAGCAGCAAACTCCAAACAGGCTACGAGCAGTACTTC	CASSKLQTGYEQYF
TRBV2	TRBJ2-3	.	.	TGTGCCAGCATAGGAGGGAGGTTCACAGATACGCAGTATTTT	CASIGGRFTDTQYF
TRBV5-1	TRBJ2-2	TRBD2	.	TGCGCCAGCAGCTCGACTAGCGGGAGCGTGGAGCTGTTTTTT	CASSSTSGSVELFF